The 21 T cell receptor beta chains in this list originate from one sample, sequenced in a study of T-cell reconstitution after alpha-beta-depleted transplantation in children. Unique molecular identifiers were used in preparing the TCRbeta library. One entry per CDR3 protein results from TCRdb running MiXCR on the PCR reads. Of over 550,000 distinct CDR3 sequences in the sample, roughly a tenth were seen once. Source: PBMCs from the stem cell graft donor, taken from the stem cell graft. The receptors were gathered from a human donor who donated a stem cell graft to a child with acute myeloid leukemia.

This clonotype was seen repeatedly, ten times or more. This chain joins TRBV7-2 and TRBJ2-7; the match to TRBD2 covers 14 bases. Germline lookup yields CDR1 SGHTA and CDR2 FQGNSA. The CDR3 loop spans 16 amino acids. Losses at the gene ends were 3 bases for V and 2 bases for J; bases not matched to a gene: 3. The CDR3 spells CASSLGGLAGAYEQYF. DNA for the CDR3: TGTGCCAGCAGCTTGGGGGGACTAGCGGGAGCCTACGAGCAGTACTTC.

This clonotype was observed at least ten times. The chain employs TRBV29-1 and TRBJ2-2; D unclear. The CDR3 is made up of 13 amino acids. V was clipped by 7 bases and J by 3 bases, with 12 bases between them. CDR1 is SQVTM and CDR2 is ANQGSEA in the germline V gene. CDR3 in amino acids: CSGRTAYTGELFF. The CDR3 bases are TGCAGCGGGCGGACCGCCTACACCGGGGAGCTGTTTTTT.

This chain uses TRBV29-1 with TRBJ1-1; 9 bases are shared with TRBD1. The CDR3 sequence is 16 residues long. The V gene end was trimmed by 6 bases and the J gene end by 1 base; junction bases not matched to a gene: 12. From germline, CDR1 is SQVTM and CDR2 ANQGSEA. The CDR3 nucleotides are TGCAGCGTACAAAACGGGACAGGGACCCAGAACACTGAAGCTTTCTTT. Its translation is CSVQNGTGTQNTEAFF.

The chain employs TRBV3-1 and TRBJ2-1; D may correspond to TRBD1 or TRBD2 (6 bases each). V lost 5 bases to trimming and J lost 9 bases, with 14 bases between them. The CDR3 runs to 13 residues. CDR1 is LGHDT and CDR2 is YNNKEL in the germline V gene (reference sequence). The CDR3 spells CASSYLEGGEQFF. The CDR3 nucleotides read TGTGCCAGCAGCTACCTGGAGGGGGGTGAGCAGTTCTTC.

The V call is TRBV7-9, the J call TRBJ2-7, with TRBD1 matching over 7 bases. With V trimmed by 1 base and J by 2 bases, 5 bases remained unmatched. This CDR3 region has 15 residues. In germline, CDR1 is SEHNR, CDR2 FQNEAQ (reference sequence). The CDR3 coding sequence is TGTGCCAGCAGCTTAGGGCCCCAGGGGGCCTACGAGCAGTACTTC. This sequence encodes CASSLGPQGAYEQYF.

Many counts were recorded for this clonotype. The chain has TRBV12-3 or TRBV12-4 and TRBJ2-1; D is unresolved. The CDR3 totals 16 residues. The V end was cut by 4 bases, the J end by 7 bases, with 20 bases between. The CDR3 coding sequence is TGTGCCAGCAGTTCCCGGGTCTCCCCGCCGGGTAATGAGCAGTTCTTC. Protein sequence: CASSSRVSPPGNEQFF.

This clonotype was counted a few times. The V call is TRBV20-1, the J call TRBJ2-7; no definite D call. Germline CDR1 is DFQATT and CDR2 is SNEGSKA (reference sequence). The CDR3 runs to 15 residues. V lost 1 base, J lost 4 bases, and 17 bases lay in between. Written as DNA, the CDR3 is TGCAGTGCTAGAGGAGTTAGACAACCTTCATACGAGCAGTACTTC. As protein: CSARGVRQPSYEQYF.

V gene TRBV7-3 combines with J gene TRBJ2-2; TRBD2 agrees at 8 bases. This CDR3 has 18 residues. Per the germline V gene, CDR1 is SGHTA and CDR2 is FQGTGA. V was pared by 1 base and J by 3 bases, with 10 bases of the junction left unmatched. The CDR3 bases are TGTGCCAGCAGCTTAAAAGTAGCGGGAAGCCCACACACCGGGGAGCTGTTTTTT. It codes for CASSLKVAGSPHTGELFF.

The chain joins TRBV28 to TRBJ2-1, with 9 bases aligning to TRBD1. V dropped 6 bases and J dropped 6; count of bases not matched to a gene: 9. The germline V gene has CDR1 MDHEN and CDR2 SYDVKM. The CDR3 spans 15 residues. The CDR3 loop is CASSLTGGPRNEQFF. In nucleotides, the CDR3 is TGTGCCAGCAGCCTCACAGGGGGCCCCCGCAATGAGCAGTTCTTC.

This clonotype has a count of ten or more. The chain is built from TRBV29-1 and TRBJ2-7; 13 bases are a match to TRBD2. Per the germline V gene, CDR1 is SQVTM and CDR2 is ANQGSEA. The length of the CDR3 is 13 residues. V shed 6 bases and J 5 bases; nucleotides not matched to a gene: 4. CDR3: CSVRTSGSHEQYF. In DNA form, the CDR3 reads TGCAGCGTACGGACTAGCGGGAGCCACGAGCAGTACTTC.

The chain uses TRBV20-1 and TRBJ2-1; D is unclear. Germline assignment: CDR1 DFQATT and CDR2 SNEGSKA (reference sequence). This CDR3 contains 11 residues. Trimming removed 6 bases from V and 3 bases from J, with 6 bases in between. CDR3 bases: TGCAGTGCCATACACTACAATGAGCAGTTCTTC. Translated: CSAIHYNEQFF.

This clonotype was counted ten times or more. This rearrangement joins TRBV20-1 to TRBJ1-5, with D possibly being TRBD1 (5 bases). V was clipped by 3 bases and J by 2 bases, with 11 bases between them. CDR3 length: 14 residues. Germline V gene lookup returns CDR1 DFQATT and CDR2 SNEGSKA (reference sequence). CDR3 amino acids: CSARQQGGNQPQHF. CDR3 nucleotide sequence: TGCAGTGCTAGGCAGCAGGGTGGCAATCAGCCCCAGCATTTT.

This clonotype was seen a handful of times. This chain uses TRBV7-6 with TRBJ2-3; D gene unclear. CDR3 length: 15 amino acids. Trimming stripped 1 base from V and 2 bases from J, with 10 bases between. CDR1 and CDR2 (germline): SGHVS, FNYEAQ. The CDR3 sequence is CASSLGVAVTDTQYF. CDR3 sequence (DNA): TGTGCCAGCAGCTTAGGAGTTGCGGTCACAGATACGCAGTATTTT.

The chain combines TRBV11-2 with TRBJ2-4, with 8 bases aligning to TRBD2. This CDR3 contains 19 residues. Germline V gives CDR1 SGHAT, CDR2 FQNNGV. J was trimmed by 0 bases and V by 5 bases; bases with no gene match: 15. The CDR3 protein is CASSPNVGAGGLAKNIQYF. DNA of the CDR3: TGTGCCAGCAGCCCCAATGTCGGTGCGGGAGGACTAGCCAAAAACATTCAGTACTTC.

The CDR3 reads CASSLGRTSGGKETQYF. The DNA of the CDR3 is TGTGCCAGCAGCTTAGGAAGAACTAGCGGGGGTAAAGAGACCCAGTACTTC. The rearrangement uses TRBV7-2 and TRBJ2-5, with TRBD2 matching over 11 bases. The CDR3 is 17 residues long. Germline-derived CDR1 and CDR2 are SGHTA and FQGNSA. J gave up 3 bases and V 1 base, and 7 bases lay outside the gene matches.

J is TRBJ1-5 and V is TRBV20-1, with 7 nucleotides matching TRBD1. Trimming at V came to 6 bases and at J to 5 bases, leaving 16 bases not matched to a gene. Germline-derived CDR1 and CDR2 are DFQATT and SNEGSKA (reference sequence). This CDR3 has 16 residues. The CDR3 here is CSAGSTGQLGDQPQHF. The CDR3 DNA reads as TGCAGTGCGGGGAGCACGGGACAGCTGGGCGATCAGCCCCAGCATTTT.

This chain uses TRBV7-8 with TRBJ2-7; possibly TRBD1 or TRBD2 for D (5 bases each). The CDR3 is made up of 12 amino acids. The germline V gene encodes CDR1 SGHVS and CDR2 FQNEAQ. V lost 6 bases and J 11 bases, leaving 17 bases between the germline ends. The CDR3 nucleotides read TGTGCCAGCAGAGACGAAGAGGGGAAAAAGTACTTC. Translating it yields CASRDEEGKKYF.

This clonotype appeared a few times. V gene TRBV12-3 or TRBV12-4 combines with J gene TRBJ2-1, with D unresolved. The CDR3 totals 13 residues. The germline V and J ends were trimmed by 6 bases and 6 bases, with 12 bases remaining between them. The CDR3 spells CASSRPLVNEQFF. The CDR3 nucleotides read TGTGCCAGCAGCCGCCCCCTAGTCAATGAGCAGTTCTTC.

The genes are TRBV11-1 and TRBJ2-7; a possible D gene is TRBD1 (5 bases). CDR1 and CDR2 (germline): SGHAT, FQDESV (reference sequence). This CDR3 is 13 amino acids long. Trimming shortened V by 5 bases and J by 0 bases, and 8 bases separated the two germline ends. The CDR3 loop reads CASSRQFSYEQYF. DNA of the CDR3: TGTGCCAGCAGCCGACAGTTCTCCTACGAGCAGTACTTC.

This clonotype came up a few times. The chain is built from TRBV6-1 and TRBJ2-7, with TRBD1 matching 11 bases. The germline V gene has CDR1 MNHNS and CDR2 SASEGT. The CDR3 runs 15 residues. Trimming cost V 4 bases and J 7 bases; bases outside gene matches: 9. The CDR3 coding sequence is TGTGCCAGCAGTGTGGTAGGACAGGGGGCGTGGGAGCAGTACTTC. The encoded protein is CASSVVGQGAWEQYF.

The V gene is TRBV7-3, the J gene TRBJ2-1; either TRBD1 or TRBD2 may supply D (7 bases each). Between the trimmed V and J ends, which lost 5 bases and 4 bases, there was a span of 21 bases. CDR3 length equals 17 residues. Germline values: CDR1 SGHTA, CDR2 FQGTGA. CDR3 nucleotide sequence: TGTGCCAGCAGCAGACCCAGGGGGGAGGGCCCTTACAATGAGCAGTTCTTC. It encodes CASSRPRGEGPYNEQFF.